This is a list of T cell receptor beta chains from one sample in a study of CD8 T cells in ankylosing spondylitis. A single record per CDR3 protein comes from TCRdb applying MiXCR to the 5' RACE reads. The table records about 540,000 distinct CDR3 sequences, roughly 13% of them present only once. Sequencing was performed on blood, either unsorted or a sorted T cell fraction (not recorded which). Receptors originate from a male donor with ankylosing spondylitis. The CDR3 runs from the conserved cysteine through the conserved F or W. The order of the fields is D gene, J gene, clone size, V gene, CDR3 protein, CDR3 DNA. The D gene is left open where the match is weak. Only part of the rows carry a size: once, few, many, or a class if the clone is expanded.

d_call: TRBD1; j_call: TRBJ2-2; clone_size: -; v_call: TRBV7-6; cdr3_aa: CASSTGTGGSGNTGELFF; cdr3_nt: TGTGCCAGCAGCACCGGGACAGGGGGTAGCGGGAACACCGGGGAGCTGTTTTTT
d_call: TRBD2; j_call: TRBJ2-5; clone_size: -; v_call: TRBV12-3/TRBV12-4; cdr3_aa: CASSLGLAQQETQYF; cdr3_nt: TGTGCCAGCAGTTTGGGACTAGCGCAACAAGAGACCCAGTACTTC
d_call: -; j_call: TRBJ1-2; clone_size: few; v_call: TRBV27; cdr3_aa: CASSGGWQGSKVGDYGYTF; cdr3_nt: TGTGCCAGCAGTGGGGGATGGCAGGGGTCGAAAGTAGGGGACTATGGCTACACCTTC
d_call: -; j_call: TRBJ2-2; clone_size: many; v_call: TRBV7-6; cdr3_aa: CASSLEVWNTGELFF; cdr3_nt: TGTGCCAGCAGCTTAGAGGTGTGGAACACCGGGGAGCTGTTTTTT
d_call: -; j_call: TRBJ1-2; clone_size: once; v_call: TRBV18; cdr3_aa: CASSPGTAGYTF; cdr3_nt: TGTGCCAGCTCACCAGGTACAGCTGGCTACACCTTC
d_call: TRBD2; j_call: TRBJ2-1; clone_size: -; v_call: TRBV2; cdr3_aa: CASTPWASGSNNEQFF; cdr3_nt: TGTGCCAGCACCCCCTGGGCTAGCGGGAGTAACAATGAGCAGTTCTTC
d_call: -; j_call: TRBJ1-5; clone_size: -; v_call: TRBV12-5; cdr3_aa: CASGPFAPQHF; cdr3_nt: TGTGCTAGTGGGCCATTTGCGCCCCAGCATTTT
d_call: -; j_call: TRBJ1-2; clone_size: -; v_call: TRBV12-3/TRBV12-4; cdr3_aa: CASSPLGGQGGYTF; cdr3_nt: TGTGCCAGCAGCCCTCTCGGGGGGCAAGGTGGCTACACCTTC
d_call: TRBD2; j_call: TRBJ2-5; clone_size: few; v_call: TRBV28; cdr3_aa: CASSLRGAGTRGTETQYF; cdr3_nt: TGTGCCAGCAGTTTACGGGGTGCCGGGACTAGAGGTACTGAGACCCAGTACTTC
d_call: TRBD1; j_call: TRBJ1-1; clone_size: -; v_call: TRBV10-3; cdr3_aa: CAISESGTGSNAFF; cdr3_nt: TGTGCCATCAGTGAGTCGGGGACAGGGAGTAATGCTTTCTTT
d_call: -; j_call: TRBJ2-5; clone_size: -; v_call: TRBV6-1; cdr3_aa: CASSELGAGLPGTQYF; cdr3_nt: TGTGCCAGCAGTGAATTGGGAGCCGGACTACCTGGGACCCAGTACTTC
d_call: -; j_call: TRBJ1-2; clone_size: many; v_call: TRBV12-3/TRBV12-4; cdr3_aa: CASSPSPAGYTF; cdr3_nt: TGTGCCAGCAGTCCCTCGCCTGCCGGCTACACCTTC
d_call: -; j_call: TRBJ1-2; clone_size: -; v_call: TRBV19; cdr3_aa: CASSRKTGTGYYGYTF; cdr3_nt: TGTGCCAGTAGTAGGAAAACCGGGACGGGCTACTATGGCTACACCTTC
d_call: -; j_call: TRBJ2-6; clone_size: -; v_call: TRBV18; cdr3_aa: CASLSPSGANVLTF; cdr3_nt: TGTGCCAGCTTAAGTCCCTCTGGGGCCAACGTCCTGACTTTC
d_call: -; j_call: TRBJ2-3; clone_size: -; v_call: TRBV7-9; cdr3_aa: CASSTALFSTDTQYF; cdr3_nt: TGTGCCAGCAGCACAGCGCTTTTTAGCACAGATACGCAGTATTTT
d_call: -; j_call: TRBJ2-6; clone_size: few; v_call: TRBV12-3/TRBV12-4; cdr3_aa: CASSVDISGANVLTF; cdr3_nt: TGTGCCAGCAGTGTCGACATCTCTGGGGCCAACGTCCTGACTTTC
d_call: -; j_call: TRBJ2-2; clone_size: -; v_call: TRBV5-1; cdr3_aa: CACPYVGGNTGELFF; cdr3_nt: TGCGCCTGCCCTTATGTGGGAGGGAACACCGGGGAGCTGTTTTTT
d_call: -; j_call: TRBJ2-1; clone_size: many; v_call: TRBV12-3/TRBV12-4; cdr3_aa: CASIPTTGGGDEQFF; cdr3_nt: TGTGCCAGCATCCCCACAACGGGAGGGGGCGATGAGCAGTTCTTC
d_call: TRBD2; j_call: TRBJ2-2; clone_size: few; v_call: TRBV4-1; cdr3_aa: CASSSEREANTGELFF; cdr3_nt: TGCGCCAGCAGTTCAGAACGGGAGGCCAACACCGGGGAGCTGTTTTTT
d_call: TRBD2; j_call: TRBJ2-1; clone_size: few; v_call: TRBV7-6; cdr3_aa: CASSPSPVLAGGNEQFF; cdr3_nt: TGTGCCAGCAGCCCCTCCCCGGTGCTAGCGGGAGGAAATGAGCAGTTCTTC